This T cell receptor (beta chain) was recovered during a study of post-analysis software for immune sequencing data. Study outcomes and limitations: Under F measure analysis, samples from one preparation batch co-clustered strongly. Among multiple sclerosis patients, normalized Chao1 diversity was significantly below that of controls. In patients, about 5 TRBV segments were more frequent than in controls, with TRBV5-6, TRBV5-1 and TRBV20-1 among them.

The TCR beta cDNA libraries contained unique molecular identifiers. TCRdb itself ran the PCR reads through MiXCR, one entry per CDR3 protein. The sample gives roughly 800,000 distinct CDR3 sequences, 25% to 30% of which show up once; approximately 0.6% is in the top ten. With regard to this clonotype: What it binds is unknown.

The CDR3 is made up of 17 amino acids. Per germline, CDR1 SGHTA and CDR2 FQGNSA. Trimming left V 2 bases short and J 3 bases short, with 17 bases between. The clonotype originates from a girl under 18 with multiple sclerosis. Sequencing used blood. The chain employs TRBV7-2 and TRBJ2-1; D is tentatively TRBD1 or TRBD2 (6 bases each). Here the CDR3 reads CASSLYAPGANYNEQFF. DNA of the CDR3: TGTGCCAGCAGCTTATACGCCCCGGGGGCTAACTACAATGAGCAGTTCTTC. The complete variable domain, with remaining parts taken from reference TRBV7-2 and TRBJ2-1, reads GAGVSQSPSNKVTEKGKDVELRCDPISGHTALYWYRQSLGQGLEFLIYFQGNSAPDKSGLPSDRFSAERTGGSVSTLTIQRTQQEDSAVYLCASSLYAPGANYNEQFFGPGTRLTVL.